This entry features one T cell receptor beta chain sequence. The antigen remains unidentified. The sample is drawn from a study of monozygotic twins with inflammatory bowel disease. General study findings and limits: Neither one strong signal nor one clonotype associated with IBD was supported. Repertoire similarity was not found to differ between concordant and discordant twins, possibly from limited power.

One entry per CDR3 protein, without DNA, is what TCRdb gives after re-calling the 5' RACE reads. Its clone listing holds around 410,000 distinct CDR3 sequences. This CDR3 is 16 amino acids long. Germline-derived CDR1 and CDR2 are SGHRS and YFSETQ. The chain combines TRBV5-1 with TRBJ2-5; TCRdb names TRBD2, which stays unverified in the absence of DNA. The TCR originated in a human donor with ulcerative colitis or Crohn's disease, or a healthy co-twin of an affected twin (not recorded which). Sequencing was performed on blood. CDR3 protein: CASSLGAFTEGETQYF.